This passage covers 24 T cell receptor beta chains from one sample sequenced in a study of blood T cell repertoires in COVID-19. TCRdb's copy holds only in-frame clones and misses some; the assay was immunoSEQ multiplex PCR. The sample lists fewer than 250,000 clones; approximately 90% were seen once. Sequences were obtained from peripheral blood. Source of these receptors: a man aged 25-40 years with COVID-19, enrolled during active disease.

With respect to this clone: Other DNA variants within this sample encode the same CDR3. V gene TRBV11-3 combines with J gene TRBJ2-2, with unresolved D. This CDR3 comprises 12 residues. Germline loops: CDR1 SGHNT, CDR2 YENEEA. Trimming removed 5 bases from V and 2 bases from J, with 3 bases in between. Written as DNA, the CDR3 is TGTGCCAGCAGCCCAAACACCGGGGAGCTGTTTTTT. As protein: CASSPNTGELFF. Full variable domain (missing parts from reference TRBV11-3 and TRBJ2-2): EAGVVQSPRYKIIEKKQPVAFWCNPISGHNTLYWYLQNLGQGPELLIRYENEEAVDDSQLPKDRFSAERLKGVDSTLKIQPAELGDSAVYLCASSPNTGELFFGEGSRLTVL.

This rearrangement joins TRBV7-6 to TRBJ1-1, with a tentative D call TRBD1 (6 bases). Between the trimmed V and J ends, which lost 4 bases and 0 bases, there was a span of 12 bases. Germline CDR1 reads SGHVS; CDR2 reads FNYEAQ. CDR3 length: 15 amino acids. The CDR3 coding sequence is TGTGCCAGCAGCTACGGACAGATTATGAACACTGAAGCTTTCTTT. This translates into CASSYGQIMNTEAFF.

This clone was seen a single time. The genes are TRBV5-4 and TRBJ2-7; TRBD2 matches 7 bases. CDR1 and CDR2 from the germline V gene are SGHNT and YYREEE (reference sequence). V dropped 4 bases and J dropped 0; count of bases not matched to a gene: 13. The CDR3 has 17 amino acids. The CDR3 reads CASSQSGGGVSSYEQYF. The CDR3 DNA follows: TGTGCCAGCAGCCAATCGGGGGGAGGGGTAAGCTCCTACGAGCAGTACTTC.

The CDR3 bases are TGTGCCAGCAGCCAAGATCTTAGCGGGAGGTCCTACGAGCAGTACTTC. Translation gives CASSQDLSGRSYEQYF. The chain employs TRBV4-2 and TRBJ2-7; TRBD2 matches 10 bases. This CDR3 is built from 16 residues. V trimming: 0 bases; J trimming: 1 base; junction bases outside the gene matches: 3. Germline V CDR1 and CDR2: LGHNA, YNFKEQ.

The chain links TRBV7-9 to TRBJ1-1; D ambiguous. CDR1 and CDR2 from the germline V gene are SEHNR and FQNEAQ (reference sequence). The CDR3 runs 16 residues. The V and J ends lost 5 bases and 0 bases respectively, with 16 bases between them. The CDR3 here is CASSPPAGSMNTEAFF. The CDR3 DNA reads as TGTGCCAGCAGCCCCCCTGCTGGTAGCATGAACACTGAAGCTTTCTTT. Complete variable domain (other parts from reference TRBV7-9 and TRBJ1-1): DTGVSQNPRHKITKRGQNVTFRCDPISEHNRLYWYRQTLGQGPEFLTYFQNEAQLEKSRLLSDRFSAERPKGSFSTLEIQRTEQGDSAMYLCASSPPAGSMNTEAFFGQGTRLTVV.

The V and J genes are TRBV7-2 and TRBJ2-1; D gene uncertain. Germline V lookup: CDR1 SGHTA, CDR2 FQGNSA. Trimming left V 2 bases short and J 1 base short, with 12 bases between. The CDR3 has 16 amino acids. CDR3 in amino acids: CASSLKFGLSYNEQFF. The CDR3 DNA reads TGTGCCAGCAGCTTAAAATTTGGGCTGTCCTACAATGAGCAGTTCTTC.

The chain recombines TRBV9 with TRBJ2-2; 8 nucleotides line up with TRBD2. The ends lost 3 bases at V and 3 bases at J; junction bases unmatched: 13. Germline assignment: CDR1 SGDLS and CDR2 YYNGEE. CDR3 length: 18 residues. The CDR3 region is CASSGDISGSRYTGELFF. CDR3 bases: TGTGCCAGCAGCGGAGATATCAGCGGGAGTCGGTACACCGGGGAGCTGTTTTTT. The full variable domain, with the rest looked up from reference TRBV9 and TRBJ2-2, is DSGVTQTPKHLITATGQRVTLRCSPRSGDLSVYWYQQSLDQGLQFLIQYYNGEERAKGNILERFSAQQFPDLHSELNLSSLELGDSALYFCASSGDISGSRYTGELFFGEGSRLTVL.

The rearrangement links TRBV6-5 to TRBJ1-3; D gene unclear. The CDR3 length is 15 residues. V was pared by 2 bases and J by 0 bases, with 8 bases between. The germline CDR1 and CDR2 sequences are MNHEY and SVGAGI. In DNA, the CDR3 is TGTGCCAGCAGTTACAACCGCGACTCTGGAAACACCATATATTTT. Protein product: CASSYNRDSGNTIYF.

CDR3: CASSLIPLNSPLHF. In DNA, the CDR3 is TGTGCCAGCAGCTTAATCCCTTTGAATTCACCCCTCCACTTT. This rearrangement joins TRBV7-3 to TRBJ1-6, with D uncertain. Germline values: CDR1 SGHTA, CDR2 FQGTGA. The CDR3 extends over 14 amino acids. V lost 1 base and J lost 7, with 8 bases in between.

The genes are TRBV6-2 or TRBV6-3 and TRBJ1-1; 9 positions agree with TRBD1. There are 18 residues in the CDR3. CDR1 is MNHEY, CDR2 SVGEGT, per germline. Trimming at V came to 4 bases and at J to 7 bases, leaving 19 bases not matched to a gene. CDR3 in DNA: TGTGCCAGCAGTTTTTCCATCGACAGGGGGTTTCAGTTAGATGAAGCTTTCTTT. Encoded protein: CASSFSIDRGFQLDEAFF.

Only one count was recorded for this clone. V and J are TRBV24-1 and TRBJ2-7; TRBD2 agrees at 7 bases. Losses at the gene ends were 5 bases for V and 5 bases for J; bases not matched to a gene: 8. Germline CDR1 KGHDR, CDR2 SFDVKD. The CDR3 length is 14 residues. The CDR3 DNA reads as TGTGCCACCAGTGCGAAGGGAGGGTGGGACGAGCAGTACTTC. Its translation: CATSAKGGWDEQYF.

This chain connects TRBV7-3 to TRBJ2-1, with D unclear. With 2 bases removed from V and 8 bases from J, the gap between germline ends came to 13 bases. Germline CDR1 and CDR2: SGHTA and FQGTGA. The CDR3 covers 14 residues. In DNA form, the CDR3 reads TGTGCCAGCAGCTTAGGCGGCGGCTTGGATGAGCAGTTCTTC. Translating gives CASSLGGGLDEQFF.

This chain links TRBV27 with TRBJ2-1, with D perhaps matching TRBD1 (7 bases). Germline CDR1 is MNHEY and CDR2 is SMNVEV (reference sequence). Trimming left V 8 bases short and J 8 bases short, with 19 bases between. The CDR3 contains 14 residues. In DNA form, the CDR3 reads TGTGCCAGCGGCGAAGCGGAGGGGGCGGATGAGCAGTTCTTC. Translation gives CASGEAEGADEQFF.

The CDR3 DNA sequence: TGCGCCAGCAGCCAAGAAGGTAGGGGGACCAATCAGCCCCAGCATTTT. Protein product: CASSQEGRGTNQPQHF. J is TRBJ1-5 and V is TRBV4-1, with D perhaps matching TRBD1 (6 bases). Deletions cut 0 bases from V and 3 bases from J, with 12 bases between. CDR1 and CDR2 from the germline V gene are MGHRA and YSYEKL. CDR3 size: 16 residues.

The V gene is TRBV13, the J gene TRBJ1-1; 9 bases map to TRBD1. The CDR3 has 15 residues. The junction had 8 bases not matched to a gene; V was cut back by 6 bases and J by 3 bases. Looked up from germline, CDR1 is PRHDT and CDR2 is FYEKMQ (reference sequence). For the CDR3, the DNA is TGTGCCAGCAGAACAACCGGGACAGGGTACACTGAAGCTTTCTTT. It yields the protein CASRTTGTGYTEAFF.

The chain recombines TRBV27 with TRBJ2-3; 7 bases match TRBD1. Germline values: CDR1 MNHEY, CDR2 SMNVEV (reference sequence). This CDR3 has 15 residues. Losses at the gene ends were 7 bases for V and 0 bases for J; bases not matched to a gene: 7. The CDR3 region has the DNA TGTGCCAGCACATCGGGACAGCCTAGCACAGATACGCAGTATTTT. As protein: CASTSGQPSTDTQYF.

This clone was observed a handful of times. The V call is TRBV7-2, the J call TRBJ2-1, with 10 bases matching TRBD2. The V segment lost 5 bases and the J segment 10 bases; nucleotides outside the gene matches: 5. Germline CDR1 is SGHTA and CDR2 is FQGNSA. The CDR3 runs 13 residues. The CDR3: CASSTYSGGEQFF. The CDR3 coding sequence is TGTGCCAGCAGCACCTATAGCGGGGGGGAGCAGTTCTTC.

The chain combines TRBV9 with TRBJ1-1; D remains unclear. Germline assignment: CDR1 SGDLS and CDR2 YYNGEE. The CDR3 sequence is 13 residues long. Trimming cost V 1 base and J 7 bases, with 11 bases left between them. The DNA for the CDR3 is TGTGCCAGCAGCGTATTGGAACAGAATGAAGCTTTCTTT. Its translation is CASSVLEQNEAFF. The full variable domain, rest sourced from reference TRBV9 and TRBJ1-1, is DSGVTQTPKHLITATGQRVTLRCSPRSGDLSVYWYQQSLDQGLQFLIQYYNGEERAKGNILERFSAQQFPDLHSELNLSSLELGDSALYFCASSVLEQNEAFFGQGTRLTVV.

The chain has TRBV27 and TRBJ1-6; D is ambiguous. The germline gives CDR1 MNHEY, CDR2 SMNVEV (reference sequence). The V and J ends lost 6 bases and 4 bases respectively, with 16 bases between them. The length of the CDR3 is 16 residues. The CDR3 DNA is TGTGCCAGCAGACAAAAGACACCCGAGTATAATTCACCCCTCCACTTT. Its protein is CASRQKTPEYNSPLHF.

The V call is TRBV14, the J call TRBJ1-5; 7 positions match TRBD1. Germline V gene lookup returns CDR1 SGHDN and CDR2 FVKESK. This CDR3 is 21 amino acids long. Unmatched junction bases numbered 18, after V lost 1 base and J lost 0 bases. This CDR3 reads CASSQVRPLGDSQYSNQPQHF. The CDR3 DNA sequence: TGTGCCAGCAGCCAAGTCCGTCCCCTCGGGGACAGCCAGTATAGCAATCAGCCCCAGCATTTT. The full variable domain, its missing parts supplied by reference TRBV14 and TRBJ1-5, is EAGVTQFPSHSVIEKGQTVTLRCDPISGHDNLYWYRRVMGKEIKFLLHFVKESKQDESGMPNNRFLAERTGGTYSTLKVQPAELEDSGVYFCASSQVRPLGDSQYSNQPQHFGDGTRLSIL.

Comment on this clone: This sample also contains other DNA sequences that code for the same CDR3. This sequence joins TRBV5-1 and TRBJ1-2, with 7 bases matching TRBD1. V lost 4 bases to trimming and J lost 4 bases; unmatched junction nucleotides: 4. The CDR3 is 13 amino acids. Germline V lookup: CDR1 SGHRS, CDR2 YFSETQ. The CDR3 DNA is TGCGCCAGCAGCCCTCGGGACAGCTATGGCTACACCTTC. Its translation: CASSPRDSYGYTF.

The CDR3 coding sequence is TGTGCCAGCATCGCCCAGGGGGCTTGGGCCAACGTCCTGACTTTC. Its protein product is CASIAQGAWANVLTF. This chain joins TRBV5-6 and TRBJ2-6; 8 nucleotides agree with TRBD1. The CDR3 totals 15 residues. The ends lost 6 bases at V and 5 bases at J; junction bases unmatched: 7. The V gene's germline CDR1 is SGHDT and CDR2 YYEEEE.

V usage is TRBV27 and J usage is TRBJ2-1; no firm D call. CDR3 length equals 13 residues. The germline V gene has CDR1 MNHEY and CDR2 SMNVEV (reference sequence). Deletions cut 5 bases from V and 1 base from J, with 6 bases between. The CDR3 DNA is TGTGCCAGCAGTAGCGTTTCCTACAATGAGCAGTTCTTC. As protein: CASSSVSYNEQFF.

This chain connects TRBV28 to TRBJ1-2; 7 bases are shared with TRBD1. The junction had 6 bases not matched to a gene; V was cut back by 8 bases and J by 3 bases. The CDR3 is made up of 13 amino acids. Germline values: CDR1 MDHEN, CDR2 SYDVKM. CDR3 sequence reads: CASYRGTDYGYTF. CDR3 sequence (DNA): TGTGCCAGCTACAGGGGAACGGACTATGGCTACACCTTC.